A single TCR beta chain is shown here with its context. What it binds is not known. This sample is part of a study of beta chain features in type 1 diabetes. Study information: The patient and healthy donor groups were comparable for age, gender and cell yields.

V lost 5 bases, J lost 6 bases, and 13 bases lay in between. The germline V gene encodes CDR1 LNHDA and CDR2 SQIVND (reference sequence). The CDR3 loop spans 13 amino acids. cDNA synthesis used the whole RNA isolate, giving expressed TCRB sequences. Profiled with immunoSEQ multiplex PCR; TCRdb holds only in-frame clones, not every one. The sample gives roughly 730,000 clones, under 15% of which show up once; 0.02% to 0.025% is in the top ten. Regarding the study as a whole: In comparison with healthy donors, patients had naive, central memory and Treg TCRB repertoires that appeared more similar. Shorter TCRB CDR3s, moderately but significantly so, marked every one of the four CD4+ subsets in Type 1 diabetes patients.

This sequence joins TRBV19 and TRBJ1-1; a possible D gene is TRBD1 (5 bases). The TCR comes from a young man with type 1 diabetes. The sequenced sample was naive CD4+ T cells from blood. CDR3 coding DNA: TGTGCCAGTAGTGAACTGGACACCGCTGAAGCTTTCTTT. It encodes CASSELDTAEAFF.